This is a list of T cell receptor beta chains from one sample in a study of cytomegalovirus exposure and HLA in healthy donors. Here immunoSEQ multiplex PCR was the method, and the copy in TCRdb shows in-frame clones only, minus some. The profile shows roughly 120,000 clones, about four fifths of them singletons. Sequenced sample: PBMCs. These receptor sequences come from a young woman in good health and CMV-seronegative. The CDR3 runs from the conserved cysteine through the conserved F or W.

CDR3 length	V gene	J gene	CDR3 protein
14	TRBV6-5	TRBJ2-1	CASSSGQEYNEQFF
12	TRBV7-7	TRBJ2-5	CRRREGRETQYF
15	TRBV9	TRBJ2-3	CASSVAGTGADTQYF
15	TRBV4-1	TRBJ1-5	CASSPIREGNQPQHF
16	TRBV7-9	TRBJ2-7	CASSSGLAGAPYEQYF
16	TRBV7-3	TRBJ2-6	CASSPGDRVGANVLTF
14	TRBV11-2	TRBJ1-1	CASSSGQPNTEAFF
14	TRBV28	TRBJ2-4	CASSYTQGFNIQYF
13	TRBV27	TRBJ2-5	CASSVTGQETQYF
14	TRBV27	TRBJ2-3	CASSLAGYTDTQYF
14	TRBV6-5	TRBJ2-3	CASSTGGPHDTQYF
13	TRBV5-1	TRBJ2-5	CASTPGIRETQYF
15	TRBV6-1	TRBJ1-1	CASRVDRGQGTEAFF
12	TRBV12-5	TRBJ2-3	CASGLQIDTQYF
16	TRBV4-1	TRBJ1-5	CASSQDTSRQDQPQHF
15	TRBV5-1	TRBJ2-3	CASSRNRGATDTQYF
15	TRBV10-2	TRBJ2-5	CASSELEQGGETQYF
15	TRBV30	TRBJ1-6	CAWSVQGSYNSPLHF
13	TRBV7-8	TRBJ2-1	CASSLPPFNEQFF
13	TRBV10-3	TRBJ2-7	CAIGAGGRDEQYF
15	TRBV28	TRBJ1-5	CASTTPGQGIQPQHF
13	TRBV6-4	TRBJ2-1	CASSQTGGDEQFF
15	TRBV11-2	TRBJ2-5	CASSPTGTGQETQYF
15	TRBV27	TRBJ1-1	CASSWGTGGNTEAFF
14	TRBV28	TRBJ2-7	CASKQRGGVYEQYF
14	TRBV28	TRBJ2-7	CASSFGTGWDEQYF
15	TRBV19	TRBJ2-2	CASNGLAAPAGELFF
15	TRBV28	TRBJ1-6	CASRGDRVGNSPLHF
15	TRBV19	TRBJ1-1	CASSTGGEGVTEAFF
18	TRBV4-1	TRBJ2-2	CASSQESSGSTGTGELFF
15	TRBV5-1	TRBJ2-2	CASSQLAGDTGELFF
17	TRBV5-1	TRBJ2-1	CASSPGQGYRGINEQFF
12	TRBV7-9	TRBJ2-7	CASSLGGDREYF
13	TRBV6-5	TRBJ1-1	CASIFGGDTEAFF
17	TRBV27	TRBJ2-3	CASSLRTSGGGTDTQYF
11	TRBV9	TRBJ2-1	CASSYYNEQFF
13	TRBV18	TRBJ2-5	CASSPREGETQYF
15	TRBV5-4	TRBJ2-1	CASSLGAGGGGEQFF
14	TRBV28	TRBJ2-3	CASRVQGRWDTQYF
15	TRBV27	TRBJ2-7	CASSLRGQGFHEQYF
17	TRBV7-2	TRBJ2-6	CASSLGQGISGANVLTF
18	TRBV27	TRBJ1-5	CASRRFQMGTGANQPQHF
16	TRBV4-1	TRBJ2-7	CASSQIDRVPSYEQYF
15	TRBV7-9	TRBJ1-4	CASSFGTGVREKLFF
16	TRBV5-1	TRBJ2-7	CASSTALAGGPGEQYF
15	TRBV19	TRBJ2-3	CASSTELGGTDTQYF
14	TRBV13	TRBJ2-1	CASSLGVYPNEQFF
14	TRBV7-2	TRBJ1-2	CASSTRRSGYGYTF
13	TRBV4-1	TRBJ2-5	CASSQGQDETQYF
13	TRBV6-4	TRBJ2-3	CASSERETDTQYF
13	TRBV5-1	TRBJ2-1	CASRSSANNEQFF
16	TRBV6-1	TRBJ2-2	CASSAQGMPNTGELFF
15	TRBV19	TRBJ1-5	CASTQGGAGNQPQHF
13	TRBV5-8	TRBJ1-1	CASSLEGSGGAFF
16	TRBV9	TRBJ2-7	CASSVGLAGAYYEQYF